The sequence of this TCR beta chain was determined in a study of T cells in Graves' hyperthyroidism and ophthalmopathy. Notes on the study in general: Ophthalmopathy was distinguished from stable hyperthyroidism by 13 V-J signatures. Blood also contained most expanded thyroid clonotypes above 0.001.

This clonotype was counted ten times or more. The antigen remains unidentified. Germline V gene data show CDR1 as SGHNT and CDR2 as YENEEA. CDR3 length: 15 residues. V was clipped by 0 bases and J by 1 base, with 10 bases between them. Researchers took RNA transcripts and amplified the TCR beta CDR3 regions from them. Initially, a first-round RT-PCR of the TCR CDR3 employed the HTBI primer set. TCRdb used MiXCR to reprocess the multiplex PCR reads, holding one entry per CDR3 protein. Counted here are 530,000 or so distinct CDR3 sequences, about 43% occurring once; the ten biggest clones make up about 8%. An absence of ophthalmopathy progression within 18 months meant stable Graves' hyperthyroidism. It was uncontrolled infection, other autoimmune disease, pregnancy or lactation that excluded patients.

The receptor was isolated from a woman between 18 and 29 years old with Graves' hyperthyroidism. The specimen sequenced was peripheral blood or thyroid tissue (not recorded which). The rearrangement uses TRBV11-3 and TRBJ2-7; D remains unclear. The DNA of the CDR3 is TGTGCCAGCAGCTTAGACCCGGAAGGGTCCTACGAGCAGTACTTC. It is translated as CASSLDPEGSYEQYF.